The clone carrying this T cell receptor (beta chain) was seen ten or more times. RNA transcripts provided the source from which TCR beta CDR3 regions were amplified. The primer set for the first-round RT-PCR of the TCR CDR3 was HTBI. One entry per CDR3 protein results from TCRdb running MiXCR on the multiplex PCR reads. The sample consists of around 350,000 distinct CDR3 sequences, about 20% of them appearing once. Germline lookup yields CDR1 SEHNR and CDR2 FQNEAQ (reference sequence). V was shortened by 8 bases and J by 2 bases, with 12 bases between the two germline ends. This CDR3 region has 13 residues. The data were taken from a study of T cells in Graves' hyperthyroidism and ophthalmopathy.

This TCR derives from a woman aged 18-29 years with Graves' hyperthyroidism. The J gene is TRBJ1-2, the V gene TRBV7-9; weak D call: TRBD1 (6 bases). The sequencing sample was made of blood. This chain's CDR3 is CASGKQGNYGYTF. Here the CDR3 DNA reads TGTGCCAGCGGGAAACAGGGAAACTATGGCTACACCTTC.